Listed here are 20 T cell receptor beta chains from one sample, sequenced in a study of a mutant IDH1 vaccine in newly diagnosed glioma. Sequenced by immunoSEQ multiplex PCR; TCRdb stores in-frame clones only, minus some. The repertoire holds tens of thousands of clones, 86% seen once, with around 2.5% in the top ten. Specified time point: baseline, week 1 (first vaccination visit). The treatment is: pre-vaccination baseline after standard-of-care therapy. Sample: PBMCs, taken from a glioma patient treated with radiotherapy, temozolomide or both. These receptors all come from a man aged 35 to 55 with glioma.

The rearrangement uses TRBV7-2 and TRBJ1-1; D gene uncertain. V was cut by 4 bases and J by 0 bases, with 6 bases left in between. Germline V gives CDR1 SGHTA, CDR2 FQGNSA. The CDR3 length is 13 residues. The CDR3 loop reads CASSSNMNTEAFF. The CDR3 DNA follows: TGTGCCAGCAGCTCTAACATGAACACTGAAGCTTTCTTT.

This chain joins TRBV6-1 and TRBJ1-3; no definite D call. Germline V gene lookup returns CDR1 MNHNS and CDR2 SASEGT. The CDR3 extends over 14 amino acids. Trimming stripped 2 bases from V and 4 bases from J, with 9 bases between. CDR3 region: CASSETFGGNTIYF. In nucleotides, the CDR3 is TGTGCCAGCAGTGAAACCTTCGGGGGAAACACCATATATTTT.

This chain joins TRBV18 and TRBJ2-3; TRBD2 matches at 7 bases. The J segment lost 3 bases and the V segment lost 3 bases, leaving 12 bases of the junction unmatched. The CDR3 runs to 17 residues. Germline V gene data show CDR1 as KGHSH and CDR2 as LQKENI. The CDR3 coding sequence is TGTGCCAGCTCACCCGGGCGTGAGCGGGAAGCGACAGATACGCAGTATTTT. As protein: CASSPGREREATDTQYF.

This clone appeared once. This chain uses TRBV6-5 with TRBJ2-3; D might be TRBD1 or TRBD2, each matching 7 bases. The germline gives CDR1 MNHEY, CDR2 SVGAGI. This CDR3 has 16 amino acids. V gave up 0 bases and J gave up 4 bases, with 14 bases separating them. CDR3 sequence: CASSYSGRGRPDTQYF. The CDR3 region has the DNA TGTGCCAGCAGTTACTCGGGGAGGGGGCGCCCAGATACGCAGTATTTT.

V usage is TRBV7-9 and J usage is TRBJ1-5; D is ambiguous. The CDR3 covers 13 residues. CDR1 is SEHNR and CDR2 is FQNEAQ in the germline V gene (reference sequence). Trimming took 0 bases from V and 5 from J, leaving 5 bases between them. CDR3 protein: CASSLASDQPQHF. The CDR3 DNA reads as TGTGCCAGCAGCTTAGCGTCGGATCAGCCCCAGCATTTT. Drawing the rest from reference TRBV7-9 and TRBJ1-5, the complete variable domain is DTGVSQNPRHKITKRGQNVTFRCDPISEHNRLYWYRQTLGQGPEFLTYFQNEAQLEKSRLLSDRFSAERPKGSFSTLEIQRTEQGDSAMYLCASSLASDQPQHFGDGTRLSIL.

The chain is built from TRBV5-1 and TRBJ1-5; the D gene is possibly TRBD1 (5 bases). Germline V gives CDR1 SGHRS, CDR2 YFSETQ. The CDR3 consists of 16 residues. Trimming cost V 4 bases and J 0 bases, with 14 bases left between them. The CDR3: CASSPGDSYSNQPQHF. DNA for the CDR3: TGCGCCAGCAGCCCCGGAGACAGCTATAGCAATCAGCCCCAGCATTTT. Full variable domain (outside the CDR3, taken from reference TRBV5-1 and TRBJ1-5): KAGVTQTPRYLIKTRGQQVTLSCSPISGHRSVSWYQQTPGQGLQFLFEYFSETQRNKGNFPGRFSGRQFSNSRSEMNVSTLELGDSALYLCASSPGDSYSNQPQHFGDGTRLSIL.

The chain uses TRBV19 and TRBJ1-2, with TRBD1 identical over 11 bases. Germline V CDR1 and CDR2: LNHDA, SQIVND (reference sequence). V gave up 4 bases and J gave up 6 bases; unmatched junction bases: 4. This CDR3 has 14 amino acids. The CDR3 nucleotides read TGTGCCAGTAGTAGGGGACAGGGGGGAAATGGCTACACCTTC. Translating it yields CASSRGQGGNGYTF.

This chain connects TRBV10-3 to TRBJ2-5; 10 bases map to TRBD1. This CDR3 is built from 14 residues. The V and J ends lost 2 bases and 5 bases, in that order; junction bases with no gene match: 2. CDR1 and CDR2 (germline): ENHRY, SYGVKD. The CDR3 reads CAISEGGQGETQYF. The CDR3 bases are TGTGCCATCAGTGAGGGGGGACAGGGGGAGACCCAGTACTTC.

This chain connects TRBV5-1 to TRBJ2-4; tentatively, D is TRBD1 (7 bases). The CDR3 spans 15 residues. The V end was cut by 2 bases, the J end by 5 bases, with 14 bases between. CDR1 and CDR2 from the germline V gene are SGHRS and YFSETQ. The chain's CDR3 is CASSFGGTAQNIQYF. The DNA for the CDR3 is TGCGCCAGCAGCTTTGGGGGGACAGCACAAAACATTCAGTACTTC.

V is TRBV5-8 and J is TRBJ2-2, with TRBD1 as a possible D gene (6 bases). CDR3 size: 13 residues. The V gene lost 4 bases and the J gene lost 7 bases, with 11 bases spanning the gap. CDR1 and CDR2 from the germline V gene are SGHTS and YDEGEE. The CDR3 DNA follows: TGTGCCAGCAGCCCGAACAGGGTCGGGGAGCTGTTTTTT. Translated: CASSPNRVGELFF. The entire variable domain, with the rest obtained from reference TRBV5-8 and TRBJ2-2, is as follows: EAGVTQSPTHLIKTRGQQATLRCSPISGHTSVYWYQQALGLGLQFLLWYDEGEERNRGNFPPRFSGRQFPNYSSELNVNALELEDSALYLCASSPNRVGELFFGEGSRLTVL.

Turning to this clone: The DNA is left out, because the CDR3 cannot be placed on it with certainty; the CDR3 is given as TCRdb lists it. The chain links TRBV5-6 to TRBJ2-6. The CDR3 numbers 15 amino acids, ends counted. Germline assignment: CDR1 SGHDT and CDR2 YYEEEE. Here the CDR3 reads CASSTSTRGANVLTF.

CDR3 bases: TGTGCCAGTACCGAACAGGGGGGACCCTCCTACAATGAGCAGTTCTTC. Its protein product is CASTEQGGPSYNEQFF. This rearrangement joins TRBV19 to TRBJ2-1; TRBD1 matches at 8 bases. From germline, CDR1 is LNHDA and CDR2 SQIVND (reference sequence). The length of the CDR3 is 16 residues. With V trimmed by 7 bases and J by 0 bases, 8 bases remained unmatched.

The chain carries TRBV14 and TRBJ2-1; no definite D call. The CDR3 contains 13 residues. Trimming took off 1 base at V and 4 bases at J, with 5 bases between the two ends. Germline assignment: CDR1 SGHDN and CDR2 FVKESK. CDR3 in DNA: TGTGCCAGCAGCCAAGTATTGTACAATGAGCAGTTCTTC. Amino acids: CASSQVLYNEQFF.

The chain has TRBV7-8 and TRBJ2-7; the D gene could be TRBD1 or TRBD2 (6 bases each). The CDR3 runs 16 residues. Trimming left V 5 bases short and J 7 bases short, with 24 bases between. The V gene's germline CDR1 is SGHVS and CDR2 FQNEAQ. CDR3 in DNA: TGTGCCAGCAGCATAGGGGGGATGGTTGGCGGGTTGGAGCAGTACTTC. Its protein product is CASSIGGMVGGLEQYF.

The CDR3 bases are TGTGCCATCAGTGAGTCTTGGGGGGGCACGAGCTATGGCTACACCTTC. Its translation: CAISESWGGTSYGYTF. The chain joins TRBV10-3 to TRBJ1-2; tentatively, D is TRBD1 (6 bases). Trimming left V 0 bases short and J 4 bases short, with 15 bases between. The germline V gene has CDR1 ENHRY and CDR2 SYGVKD. This CDR3 is 16 amino acids long.

This sequence joins TRBV18 and TRBJ2-5; D is undetermined. The V gene's germline CDR1 is KGHSH and CDR2 LQKENI. This CDR3 comprises 12 residues. Trimming left V 6 bases short and J 0 bases short, with 5 bases between. CDR3 protein: CASSVYQETQYF. CDR3 nucleotides: TGTGCCAGCTCCGTGTACCAAGAGACCCAGTACTTC. The variable domain in full, with the rest retrieved from reference TRBV18 and TRBJ2-5, is NAGVMQNPRHLVRRRGQEARLRCSPMKGHSHVYWYRQLPEEGLKFMVYLQKENIIDESGMPKERFSAEFPKEGPSILRIQQVVRGDSAAYFCASSVYQETQYFGPGTRLLVL.

This rearrangement joins TRBV21-1 to TRBJ1-5. TRBV21-1 is listed as a pseudogene. This CDR3 has 18 amino acids. CDR3 sequence: CASPLNFPGVDSNQPQHF. For the CDR3, the DNA is TGTGCCAGCCCTCTTAACTTTCCCGGAGTCGATAGCAATCAGCCCCAGCATTTT.

The V call is TRBV5-1, the J call TRBJ2-7; D may be TRBD2 (5 bases). Germline CDR1 reads SGHRS; CDR2 reads YFSETQ. V lost 4 bases and J 6 bases, leaving 14 bases between the germline ends. There are 13 residues in the CDR3. The CDR3 is CASSRNGVGEQYF. The CDR3 DNA reads as TGCGCCAGCAGCAGAAACGGGGTGGGCGAGCAGTACTTC.

This clone turned up a few times. This rearrangement joins TRBV4-1 to TRBJ2-7, with D hard to call. CDR1 and CDR2 from the germline V gene are MGHRA and YSYEKL. Trimming left V 3 bases short and J 2 bases short, with 8 bases between. There are 13 residues in the CDR3. CDR3 sequence reads: CASSQVIPYEQYF. The CDR3 DNA reads TGCGCCAGCAGCCAGGTAATTCCCTACGAGCAGTACTTC.

This sequence joins TRBV6-6 and TRBJ2-7; 10 bases match TRBD2. The germline V gene encodes CDR1 MNHNY and CDR2 SVGAGI (reference sequence). The CDR3 has 15 residues. With 5 bases clipped from V and 0 bases from J, the junction kept 4 bases outside the gene matches. CDR3 region: CASSHGLAASYEQYF. The CDR3 DNA sequence: TGTGCCAGCAGTCACGGACTAGCGGCCTCCTACGAGCAGTACTTC.